This T cell receptor (beta chain) derives from a study of blood T cell repertoires in COVID-19. Looked up from germline, CDR1 is MNHEY and CDR2 is SMNVEV (reference sequence). V was shortened by 3 bases and J by 6 bases, with 8 bases between the two germline ends. The CDR3 extends over 13 amino acids. Sequencing used immunoSEQ multiplex PCR; TCRdb keeps in-frame clones, though not all of them. The sample lists about 160,000 clones, around 84% occurring once. Sequencing input: peripheral blood. This TCR derives from a man aged 45 to 65 with active or convalescent COVID-19. V gene TRBV27 combines with J gene TRBJ1-4; D is unresolved. In DNA form, the CDR3 reads TGTGCCAGCAGTTTGAGATTCCATGAAAAACTGTTTTTT. It encodes CASSLRFHEKLFF.